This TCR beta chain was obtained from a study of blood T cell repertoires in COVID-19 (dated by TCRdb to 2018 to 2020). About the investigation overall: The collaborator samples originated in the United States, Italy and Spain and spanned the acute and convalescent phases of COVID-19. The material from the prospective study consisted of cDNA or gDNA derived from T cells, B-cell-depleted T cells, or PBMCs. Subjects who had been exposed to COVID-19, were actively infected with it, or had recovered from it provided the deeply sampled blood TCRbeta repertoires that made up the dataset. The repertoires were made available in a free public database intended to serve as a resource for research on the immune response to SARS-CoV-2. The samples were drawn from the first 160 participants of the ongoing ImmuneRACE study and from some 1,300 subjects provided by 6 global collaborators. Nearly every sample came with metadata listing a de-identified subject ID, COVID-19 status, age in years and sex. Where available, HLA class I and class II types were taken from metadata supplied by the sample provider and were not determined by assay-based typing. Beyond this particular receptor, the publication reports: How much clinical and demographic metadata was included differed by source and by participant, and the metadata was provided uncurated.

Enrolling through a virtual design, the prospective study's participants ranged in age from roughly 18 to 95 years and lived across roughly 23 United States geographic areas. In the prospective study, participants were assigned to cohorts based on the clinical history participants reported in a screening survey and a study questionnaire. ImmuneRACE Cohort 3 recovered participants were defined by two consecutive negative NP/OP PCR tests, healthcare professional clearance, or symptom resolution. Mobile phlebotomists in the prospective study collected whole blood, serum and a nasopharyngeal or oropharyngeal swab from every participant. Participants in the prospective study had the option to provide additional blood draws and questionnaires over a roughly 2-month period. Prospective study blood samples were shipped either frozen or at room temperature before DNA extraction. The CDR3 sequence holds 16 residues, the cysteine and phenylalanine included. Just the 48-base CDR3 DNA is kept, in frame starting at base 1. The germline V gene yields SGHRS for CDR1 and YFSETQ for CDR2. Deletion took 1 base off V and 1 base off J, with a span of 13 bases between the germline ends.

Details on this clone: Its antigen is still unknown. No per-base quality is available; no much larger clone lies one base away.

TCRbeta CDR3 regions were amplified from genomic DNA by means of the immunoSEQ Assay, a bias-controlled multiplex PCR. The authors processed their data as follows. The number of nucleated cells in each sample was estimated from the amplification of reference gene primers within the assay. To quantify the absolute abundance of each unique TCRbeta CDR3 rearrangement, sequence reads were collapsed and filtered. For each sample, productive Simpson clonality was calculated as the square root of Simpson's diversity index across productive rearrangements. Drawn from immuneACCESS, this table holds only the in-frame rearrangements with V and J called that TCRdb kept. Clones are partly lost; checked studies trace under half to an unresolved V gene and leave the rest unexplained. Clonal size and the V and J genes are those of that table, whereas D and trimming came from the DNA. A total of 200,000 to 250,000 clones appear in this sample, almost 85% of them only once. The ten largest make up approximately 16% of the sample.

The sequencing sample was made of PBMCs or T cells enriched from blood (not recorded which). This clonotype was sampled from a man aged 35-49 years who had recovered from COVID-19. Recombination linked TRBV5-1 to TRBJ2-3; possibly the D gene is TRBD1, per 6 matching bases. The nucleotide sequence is TGCGCCAGCAGCTTGAGGGGGTCGCCAGGCACAGATACGCAGTATTTT. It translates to CASSLRGSPGTDTQYF.